These 22 T cell receptor beta chains came from one sample sequenced in a study of T cells in Graves' hyperthyroidism and ophthalmopathy. Amplification of TCR beta CDR3 regions used RNA as the template. With the HTBI primer set, the TCR CDR3 went through a first round of RT-PCR. TCRdb re-analysed the multiplex PCR reads in MiXCR, keeping a single row per CDR3 protein. The sample carries more than 500,000 distinct CDR3 sequences, about 14% recorded once. Sequencing used blood. The receptors originated from a middle-aged woman with Graves' ophthalmopathy.

The rearrangement uses TRBV12-3 or TRBV12-4 and TRBJ2-4; 7 bases map to TRBD1. V shed 7 bases and J 7 bases; nucleotides not matched to a gene: 7. The CDR3 consists of 13 residues. This CDR3 is CASTSTGSNIQYF. The CDR3 DNA is TGTGCCAGCACCTCGACAGGGTCTAACATTCAGTACTTC.

This clonotype was seen at least ten times. The J gene is TRBJ1-1, the V gene TRBV6-2 or TRBV6-3, with 10 bases aligning to TRBD1. This CDR3 contains 18 residues. V gave up 5 bases and J gave up 5 bases; unmatched junction bases: 17. Germline V gene sequence: CDR1 MNHEY, CDR2 SVGEGT. CDR3 nucleotide sequence: TGTGCCAGCAGTCCTGATGGGACAGGGGCTTTTTTAGGTACTGAAGCTTTCTTT. Its protein product is CASSPDGTGAFLGTEAFF.

The sample holds many counts of this clonotype. The chain combines TRBV28 with TRBJ2-5, with D possibly being TRBD1 or TRBD2 (6 bases each). The CDR3 is 17 residues long. Trimming shortened V by 6 bases and J by 2 bases, and 22 bases separated the two germline ends. Germline CDR1 is MDHEN and CDR2 is SYDVKM. The CDR3 DNA follows: TGTGCCAGCAGCGCGGAGGGGGGCGCGGGGAATCAAGAGACCCAGTACTTC. Translation gives CASSAEGGAGNQETQYF.

This clonotype showed up many times. The gene calls are TRBV12-3 or TRBV12-4 and TRBJ2-7, with 9 bases lining up with TRBD1. V lost 3 bases and J lost 3; bases outside the gene matches: 18. CDR3 length equals 19 residues. The CDR3 region is CASSFTPRQGGRTYYEQYF. The CDR3 nucleotides read TGTGCCAGCAGTTTCACACCCAGACAGGGGGGAAGAACTTACTACGAGCAGTACTTC.

This clonotype came up many times. The V call is TRBV30, the J call TRBJ2-2, with D unclear. CDR3 size: 11 residues. Looked up from germline, CDR1 is GTSNPN and CDR2 is SVGIG (reference sequence). V was trimmed by 6 bases and J by 3 bases, leaving 5 bases between them. The CDR3 DNA follows: TGTGCCTGTACACACACCGGGGAGCTGTTTTTT. Translation gives CACTHTGELFF.

This clonotype was seen more than once but under ten times. The chain links TRBV28 to TRBJ1-1; TRBD1 might be the D (6 bases). Germline CDR1 and CDR2: MDHEN and SYDVKM. V lost 3 bases and J 3 bases, leaving 14 bases between the germline ends. The CDR3 spans 15 residues. CDR3: CASSFLQGWDTEAFF. DNA for the CDR3: TGTGCCAGCAGTTTTTTACAGGGCTGGGACACTGAAGCTTTCTTT. Using reference TRBV28 and TRBJ1-1 for the parts outside the CDR3, the full variable domain is DVKVTQSSRYLVKRTGEKVFLECVQDMDHENMFWYRQDPGLGLRLIYFSYDVKMKEKGDIPEGYSVSREKKERFSLILESASTNQTSMYLCASSFLQGWDTEAFFGQGTRLTVV.

This clonotype was detected a few times. The rearrangement links TRBV6-1 to TRBJ1-2, with D maybe TRBD1 (5 bases). The CDR3 extends over 16 amino acids. Trimming pared 6 bases from V and 4 bases from J, leaving 21 bases between. Germline-derived CDR1 and CDR2 are MNHNS and SASEGT. The CDR3 DNA reads as TGTGCCAGCAGCCCAACCGGGACGGCGGGGGTCTATGGCTACACCTTC. This gives the protein CASSPTGTAGVYGYTF.

This clonotype has a count of ten or more. The chain links TRBV28 to TRBJ1-1; 7 bases map to TRBD1. Germline V gene data show CDR1 as MDHEN and CDR2 as SYDVKM. Unmatched junction bases numbered 7, after V lost 5 bases and J lost 1 base. This CDR3 is 15 amino acids long. CDR3 sequence reads: CASSPVGQTNTEAFF. Written as DNA, the CDR3 is TGTGCCAGCAGTCCTGTGGGACAGACGAACACTGAAGCTTTCTTT.

This clonotype was recorded at least ten times. J is TRBJ1-6 and V is TRBV20-1, with no clear D. CDR1 and CDR2 (germline): DFQATT, SNEGSKA (reference sequence). The V end was cut by 3 bases, the J end by 0 bases, with 18 bases between. The CDR3 totals 18 residues. Here the CDR3 reads CSASLMTLSSSYNSPLHF. CDR3 in DNA: TGCAGTGCTAGCCTGATGACGCTGTCGAGCTCCTATAATTCACCCCTCCACTTT.

This chain joins TRBV19 and TRBJ2-7, with unresolved D. V lost 3 bases and J 2 bases, leaving 8 bases between the germline ends. Germline V gives CDR1 LNHDA, CDR2 SQIVND (reference sequence). This CDR3 comprises 13 residues. The CDR3 DNA reads as TGTGCCAGTAGTATTGTCACAGCCTACGAGCAGTACTTC. Translating gives CASSIVTAYEQYF.

The genes are TRBV28 and TRBJ1-5, with D possibly TRBD1 on 5 matching bases. Germline loops: CDR1 MDHEN, CDR2 SYDVKM. V lost 2 bases, J lost 9 bases, and 17 bases lay in between. CDR3 length: 15 amino acids. The CDR3 reads CASSLPRQPPSPQHF. In nucleotides, the CDR3 is TGTGCCAGCAGTTTACCTCGACAGCCCCCCTCGCCCCAGCATTTT.

The rearrangement joins TRBV19 to TRBJ1-3; no clear D gene. Germline V CDR1 and CDR2: LNHDA, SQIVND (reference sequence). The CDR3 extends over 15 amino acids. The V end was cut by 1 base, the J end by 0 bases, with 7 bases between. The CDR3 region is CASSIGRTSGNTIYF. The CDR3 coding sequence is TGTGCCAGTAGTATAGGACGGACCTCTGGAAACACCATATATTTT.

The V and J genes are TRBV19 and TRBJ1-1; 8 positions match TRBD1. With V trimmed by 4 bases and J by 3 bases, 4 bases remained unmatched. The CDR3 is 14 amino acids. Germline values: CDR1 LNHDA, CDR2 SQIVND (reference sequence). The CDR3 DNA reads TGTGCCAGTAGTAAAAGGACAGGGTACACTGAAGCTTTCTTT. Its protein is CASSKRTGYTEAFF.

This clonotype has a handful of counts. The gene calls are TRBV28 and TRBJ2-7; TRBD2 agrees at 9 bases. The CDR3 length is 14 residues. The V gene's germline CDR1 is MDHEN and CDR2 SYDVKM. The trim removed 7 bases at V and 4 bases at J, leaving 8 bases unmatched. The CDR3 here is CASNLAGLTYEQYF. Here the CDR3 DNA reads TGTGCCAGCAACCTAGCGGGACTGACTTACGAGCAGTACTTC.

This clonotype showed up many times. The V gene is TRBV19, the J gene TRBJ1-5, with D unresolved. CDR3 length equals 13 residues. CDR1 is LNHDA, CDR2 SQIVND, per germline (reference sequence). Trimming shortened V by 5 bases and J by 3 bases, and 8 bases separated the two germline ends. The CDR3 DNA reads TGTGCCAGTAGTGGAAGTACCAATCAGCCCCAGCATTTT. It encodes CASSGSTNQPQHF.

The chain couples TRBV12-3 or TRBV12-4 to TRBJ1-2; possibly TRBD1 for D (6 bases). The CDR3 runs to 13 residues. The V and J ends lost 6 bases and 4 bases respectively, with 12 bases between them. CDR3 loop: CASSQTGFYGYTF. The CDR3 DNA reads TGTGCCAGCAGCCAGACAGGATTCTATGGCTACACCTTC.

This clonotype was seen repeatedly, ten times or more. The chain employs TRBV5-1 and TRBJ2-7; D may be TRBD2 (5 bases). CDR1 and CDR2 from the germline V gene are SGHRS and YFSETQ. Trimming took off 2 bases at V and 2 bases at J, with 11 bases between the two ends. The CDR3 loop spans 14 amino acids. DNA for the CDR3: TGCGCCAGCAGCTTTGGGAGTGTTCCCTACGAGCAGTACTTC. Amino acids: CASSFGSVPYEQYF.

At least ten counts were recorded for this clonotype. The rearrangement joins TRBV19 to TRBJ1-2; D ambiguous. Trimming cost V 6 bases and J 8 bases, with 16 bases left between them. The CDR3 has 13 residues. The germline gives CDR1 LNHDA, CDR2 SQIVND (reference sequence). The CDR3 DNA reads as TGTGCCAGTAGCACAATTTTCAGTCGGGGCTACACCTTC. This encodes CASSTIFSRGYTF.

This clonotype was observed at least ten times. This chain links TRBV29-1 with TRBJ1-2, with D tentatively TRBD1 (6 bases). Trimming cost V 3 bases and J 1 base, with 15 bases left between them. CDR1 and CDR2 (germline): SQVTM, ANQGSEA. This CDR3 comprises 15 residues. CDR3 nucleotide sequence: TGCAGCGTTGACTTGGCGGAGGGGGTTAACTATGGCTACACCTTC. Amino acid sequence: CSVDLAEGVNYGYTF.

The chain couples TRBV6-2 or TRBV6-3 to TRBJ2-6; D gene unclear. V was shortened by 0 bases and J by 0 bases, with 12 bases between the two germline ends. This CDR3 region has 18 residues. Germline V gene lookup returns CDR1 MNHEY and CDR2 SVGEGT. The CDR3 bases are TGTGCCAGCAGTTACTCTGGCGTAGGGTCCTCTGGGGCCAACGTCCTGACTTTC. Residues: CASSYSGVGSSGANVLTF.

There are many counts of this clonotype. The chain combines TRBV7-9 with TRBJ1-2, with a possible D match to TRBD1 (6 bases). Trimming removed 3 bases from V and 7 bases from J, with 15 bases in between. The CDR3 sequence is 14 residues long. Germline-derived CDR1 and CDR2 are SEHNR and FQNEAQ (reference sequence). CDR3 sequence (DNA): TGTGCCAGCAGCTTGTCAGGGGTCGATGTTGGCTACACCTTC. It specifies CASSLSGVDVGYTF.

The table lists this clonotype with many counts. V is TRBV19 and J is TRBJ1-2; D not resolved. V was cut by 6 bases and J by 2 bases, with 10 bases left in between. Germline V lookup: CDR1 LNHDA, CDR2 SQIVND (reference sequence). This CDR3 is built from 13 residues. CDR3 sequence (DNA): TGTGCCAGTAGGACGATTACAAACTATGGCTACACCTTC. Amino acids: CASRTITNYGYTF.